This TCR beta chain was obtained from a study of blood T cell repertoires in COVID-19. Study-wide background: The cDNA or gDNA used as material had been derived from T cells, B-cell-depleted T cells, or PBMCs.

CDR1 is SQVTM and CDR2 is ANQGSEA in the germline V gene. The ends lost 3 bases at V and 5 bases at J; junction bases unmatched: 9. The CDR3 is made up of 15 amino acids. Authors' analysis steps: By means of reference gene primer amplification, nucleated cell counts were estimated. Assay used: immunoSEQ multiplex PCR; TCRdb lists only in-frame clones, some missing. That table supplies the V and J calls and clone size; D and trimming were determined from the DNA. The table lists 250,000 or so clones, roughly 86% of them singletons. The TCR sequence derives from a man aged 35 to 55 with active or convalescent COVID-19. This chain uses TRBV29-1 with TRBJ2-1, with 8 bases aligning to TRBD2. Sequenced sample: peripheral blood. CDR3 loop: CSVDPGGVWNNEQFF. The CDR3 DNA sequence: TGCAGCGTTGACCCGGGGGGGGTATGGAACAATGAGCAGTTCTTC.